The clone carrying this T cell receptor beta chain was recorded a few times. As originally analysed: The authors estimated nucleated cell counts from reference gene primer amplification. Libraries were prepared by immunoSEQ multiplex PCR; TCRdb keeps only in-frame clonotypes and omits some of them. For V, J and clone size, that table is used; D and trimming come from the DNA. The repertoire includes about 260,000 clones, around nine tenths of them detected once, and around 9.1% sits in the top ten. This CDR3 is 15 amino acids long. V lost 7 bases, J lost 7 bases, and 15 bases stayed unmatched. The V gene's germline CDR1 is MNHEY and CDR2 SMNVEV (reference sequence). The sample belongs to a study of blood T cell repertoires in COVID-19. Whole-study context: Some COVID-19 samples were acute and others convalescent; all came from the United States, Italy and Spain.

The chain has TRBV27 and TRBJ2-7; 8 bases align to TRBD1. Sequenced: peripheral blood. This TCR was recovered from a man aged 40-50 years who had recovered from COVID-19. The CDR3 reads CASNRAGGSPGEQYF. In DNA, the CDR3 is TGTGCCAGCAACCGGGCAGGGGGCAGTCCGGGGGAGCAGTACTTC.